The present entry profiles one T cell receptor (beta chain) with its context. Its antigen is undetermined. The sample belongs to a study of persistence of HIV-infected CD4 T cells. Study information: The sample holds CD4+ T cells responsive to CMV or HIV-1 Gag.

Overlapping HIV-1 Gag 15-mer peptides at around 0.91 ug per peptide per mL were used. Memory cells lacking CD40L and CD69 with high CD45RO were sorted. The immunoSEQ assay was version 4, run in survey mode. TCRdb keeps only in-frame clones here, not all; method: immunoSEQ multiplex PCR. The table records some 40,000 clones, about 84% of them present only once. Germline values: CDR1 MNHEY, CDR2 SMNVEV (reference sequence). V lost 3 bases, J lost 5 bases, and 18 bases stayed unmatched. The CDR3 has 19 amino acids. The genes are TRBV27 and TRBJ2-2; TRBD2 agrees at 7 bases. Sequences were derived from cultured CD4+ T cells from PBMCs, sampled from a patient who received antiretroviral therapy. The receptor's source is an adult with HIV. The donor label of this sample is uncertain. CDR3 region: CASSFGGTGGPGGTGELFF. Written as DNA, the CDR3 is TGTGCCAGCAGTTTCGGGGGGACCGGTGGGCCTGGAGGGACCGGGGAGCTGTTTTTT.